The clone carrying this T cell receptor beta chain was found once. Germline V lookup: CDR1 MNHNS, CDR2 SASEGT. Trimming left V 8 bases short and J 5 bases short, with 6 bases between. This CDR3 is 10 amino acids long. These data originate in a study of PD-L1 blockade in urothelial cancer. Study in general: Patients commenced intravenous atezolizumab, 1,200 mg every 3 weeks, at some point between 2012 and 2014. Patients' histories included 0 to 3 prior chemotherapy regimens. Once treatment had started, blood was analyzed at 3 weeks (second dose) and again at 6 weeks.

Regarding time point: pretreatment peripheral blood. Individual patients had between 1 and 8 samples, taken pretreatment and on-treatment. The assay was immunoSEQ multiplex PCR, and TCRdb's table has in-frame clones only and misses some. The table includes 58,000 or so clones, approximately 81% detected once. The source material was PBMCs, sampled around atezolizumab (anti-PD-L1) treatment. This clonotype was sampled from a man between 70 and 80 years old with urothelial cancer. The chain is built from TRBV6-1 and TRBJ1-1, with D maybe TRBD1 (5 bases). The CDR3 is CASGGTEAFF. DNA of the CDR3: TGTGCCAGCGGGGGGACTGAAGCTTTCTTT.